This TCR beta chain was recorded in a study of Graves' ophthalmopathy and Graves' hyperthyroidism. Deletions cut 6 bases from V and 8 bases from J, with 16 bases between. The CDR3 consists of 13 residues. The germline gives CDR1 DFQATT, CDR2 SNEGSKA (reference sequence). A duration under 3 months, NOSPECS ≥4, CAS ≥3 and moderate-to-severe activity characterized the donors with ophthalmopathy. None of the included patients had other autoimmune diseases, uncontrolled infections, pregnancy or lactation, as these led to exclusion. Each diagnosis was determined on the basis of clinical symptoms, serum thyroxine, TRAb, thyroid ultrasound and orbital computed tomography. RNA transcripts provided the template for amplifying TCR beta CDR3 regions. HTBI primers were employed in first-round RT-PCR, then a second-round multiplex PCR followed. A single record per CDR3 protein comes from TCRdb applying MiXCR to the multiplex PCR reads. The sample includes hundreds of thousands of distinct CDR3 sequences, about 46% of them seen just once.

The J gene is TRBJ1-4, the V gene TRBV20-1, with D possibly matching TRBD1 (6 bases). Sequencing was performed on peripheral blood. The TCR sequence derives from an adult man with Graves' ophthalmopathy. The CDR3 coding sequence is TGCAGTGCCGTGGGGGCGGGGGGAGAAAAACTGTTTTTT. Translated: CSAVGAGGEKLFF.